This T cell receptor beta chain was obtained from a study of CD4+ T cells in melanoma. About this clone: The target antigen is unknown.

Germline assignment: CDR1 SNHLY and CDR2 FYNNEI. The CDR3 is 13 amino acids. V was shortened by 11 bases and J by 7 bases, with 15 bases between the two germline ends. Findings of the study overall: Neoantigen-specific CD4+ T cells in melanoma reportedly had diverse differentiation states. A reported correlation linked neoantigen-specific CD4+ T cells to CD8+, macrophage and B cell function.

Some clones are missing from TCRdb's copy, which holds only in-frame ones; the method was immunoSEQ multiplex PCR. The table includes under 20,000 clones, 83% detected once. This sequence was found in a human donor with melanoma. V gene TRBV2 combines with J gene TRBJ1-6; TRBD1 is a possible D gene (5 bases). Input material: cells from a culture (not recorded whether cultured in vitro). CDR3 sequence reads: CAAKGGGNSPLHF. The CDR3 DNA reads TGTGCCGCCAAGGGCGGGGGGAATTCACCCCTCCACTTT.